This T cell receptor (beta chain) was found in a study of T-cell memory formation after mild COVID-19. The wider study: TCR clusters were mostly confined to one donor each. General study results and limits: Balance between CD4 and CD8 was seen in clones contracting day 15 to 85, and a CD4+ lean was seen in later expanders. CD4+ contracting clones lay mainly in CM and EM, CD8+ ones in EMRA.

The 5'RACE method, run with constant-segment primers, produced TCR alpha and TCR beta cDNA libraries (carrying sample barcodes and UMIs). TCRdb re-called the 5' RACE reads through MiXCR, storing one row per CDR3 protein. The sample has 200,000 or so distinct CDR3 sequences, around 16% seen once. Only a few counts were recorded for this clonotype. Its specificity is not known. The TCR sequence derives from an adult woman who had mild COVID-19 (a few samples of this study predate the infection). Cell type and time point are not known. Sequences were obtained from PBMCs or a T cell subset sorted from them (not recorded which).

CDR3 loop: CASSFRQGGNYEQYF. As DNA, the CDR3 is TGCGCCAGCAGTTTCAGACAGGGGGGCAACTACGAGCAGTACTTC. The chain uses TRBV4-3 and TRBJ2-7, with 9 bases fitting TRBD1. With V trimmed by 6 bases and J by 3 bases, 9 bases remained unmatched. Looked up from germline, CDR1 is LGHNA and CDR2 is YSLEER. This CDR3 contains 15 residues.